This TCR beta chain was documented in a study of beta chain features in type 1 diabetes. Sort purity for all populations was recorded as exceeding 98%. V lost 4 bases, J lost 6 bases, and 8 bases stayed unmatched. In germline, CDR1 is SGDLS, CDR2 YYNGEE. The CDR3 has 14 residues. Findings and limits, study-wide: At VDJ recombination sites, type 1 diabetes patients had fewer insertions and more deleted nucleotides. Type 1 diabetes patients had moderately but significantly shorter TCRB CDR3s in all four CD4+ subsets.

Of the isolated RNA, all was reverse transcribed, and so the sequenced material was expressed TCRB transcripts. Method: immunoSEQ multiplex PCR; TCRdb's copy keeps in-frame clones and lacks some. The table has 500,000 to 800,000 clones, roughly 12% seen once. This clone has just a few counts. What it recognizes is unknown. This receptor was identified in a man aged 25 to 40 with type 1 diabetes. The source material was naive CD4+ T cells from blood. The rearrangement uses TRBV9 and TRBJ2-3, with 7 positions matching TRBD2. DNA for the CDR3: TGTGCCAGCAGCCCGGGGAGGGTCACGGATACGCAGTATTTT. It codes for CASSPGRVTDTQYF.